Below, one T cell receptor (beta chain) is given with its context. Its antigen is currently unknown. TCRdb independently ran MiXCR on the 5' RACE reads; one entry per CDR3 protein. In the table there are roughly 610,000 distinct CDR3 sequences, approximately 15% of which are singletons. The data were obtained in a study of T-cell memory formation after mild COVID-19. Study background: Largely donor-specific sequence clusters came from a couple of donors. Whole-study findings and limits: Later expanders leaned CD4+, whereas clones that contracted between day 15 and 85 were balanced CD4/CD8.

CDR3 size: 15 residues. With 6 bases removed from V and 0 bases from J, the gap between germline ends came to 9 bases. From germline, CDR1 is MNHEY and CDR2 SVGAGI. V gene TRBV6-5 combines with J gene TRBJ2-6; D possibly corresponds to TRBD1 (5 bases). The specimen sequenced was PBMCs or a T cell subset sorted from them (not recorded which). The sequence came from an adult woman who had mild COVID-19 (a few samples of this study predate the infection). Cell type and time point are not known. The CDR3 protein is CASSIQASGANVLTF. For the CDR3, the DNA is TGTGCCAGCAGCATACAGGCCTCTGGGGCCAACGTCCTGACTTTC.